The clone carrying this T cell receptor beta chain was seen more than once but under ten times. It was CD45RO-negative cells, positively selected for CCR7, that made up naive CD8 cells, with terminally differentiated effector memory CD45RA+ cells excluded. V lost 6 bases to trimming and J lost 0 bases; unmatched junction nucleotides: 3. This CDR3 is built from 15 residues. In germline, CDR1 is SNHLY, CDR2 FYNNEI. The protocol was immunoSEQ multiplex PCR, while the TCRdb copy is restricted to in-frame clones and leaves out a portion. The sample contains hundreds of thousands of clones, roughly 96% of which appear only once. This sample was taken from a study of shared clonotypes between healthy human individuals.

Specimen: naive CD8+ T cells sorted from blood. The sequence came from a woman aged 25 to 39 in good health. The chain joins TRBV2 to TRBJ2-2; TRBD2 agrees at 8 bases. For the CDR3, the DNA is TGTGCCAGCAGGGTAGCGGGGACGAACACCGGGGAGCTGTTTTTT. Its protein product is CASRVAGTNTGELFF.